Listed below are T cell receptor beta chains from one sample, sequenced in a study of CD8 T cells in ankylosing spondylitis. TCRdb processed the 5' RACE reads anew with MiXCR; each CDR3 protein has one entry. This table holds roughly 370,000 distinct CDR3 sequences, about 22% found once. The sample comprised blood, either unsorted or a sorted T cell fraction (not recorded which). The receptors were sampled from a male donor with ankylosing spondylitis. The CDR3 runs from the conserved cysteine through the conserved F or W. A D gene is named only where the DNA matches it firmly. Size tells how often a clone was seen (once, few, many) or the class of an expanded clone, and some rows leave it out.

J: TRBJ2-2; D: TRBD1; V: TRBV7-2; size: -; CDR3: CASRLLTGAGELFF; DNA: TGTGCCAGCAGACTCCTAACAGGGGCCGGGGAGCTGTTTTTT
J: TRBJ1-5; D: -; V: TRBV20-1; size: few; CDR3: CSAKQGSQPQHF; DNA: TGCAGTGCTAAGCAGGGAAGTCAGCCCCAGCATTTT
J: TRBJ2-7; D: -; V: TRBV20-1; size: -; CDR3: CSANFLRGPRGVLGYEQYF; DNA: TGCAGTGCTAATTTTCTGAGGGGCCCGCGCGGGGTTCTTGGCTACGAGCAGTACTTC
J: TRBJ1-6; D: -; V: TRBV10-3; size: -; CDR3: CAIGQVDSPLHF; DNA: TGTGCCATCGGGCAGGTTGATTCACCCCTCCACTTT
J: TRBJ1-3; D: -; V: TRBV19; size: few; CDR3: CGSREIPGSTIYF; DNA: TGTGGAAGCAGGGAAATTCCTGGAAGCACCATATATTTT
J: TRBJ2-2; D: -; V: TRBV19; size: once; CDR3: CASTPQGLTGELFF; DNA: TGTGCCAGTACCCCGCAGGGTCTGACCGGGGAGCTGTTTTTT
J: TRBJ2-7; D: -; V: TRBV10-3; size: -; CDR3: CAISDPVYSYEQYF; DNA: TGTGCCATCAGTGATCCAGTCTACTCCTACGAGCAGTACTTC
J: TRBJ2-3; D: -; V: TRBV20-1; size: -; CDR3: CSARSVSSTDTQYF; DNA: TGCAGTGCTAGGTCGGTTTCTAGCACAGATACGCAGTATTTT
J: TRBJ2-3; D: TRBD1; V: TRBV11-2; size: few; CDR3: CASSLFGQGVVDTQYF; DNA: TGTGCCAGCAGCTTATTCGGCCAGGGGGTGGTAGATACGCAGTATTTT
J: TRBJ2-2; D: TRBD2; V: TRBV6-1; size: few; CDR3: CASSAQTSENTGELFF; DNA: TGTGCCAGCAGTGCCCAGACTAGCGAGAACACCGGGGAGCTGTTTTTT
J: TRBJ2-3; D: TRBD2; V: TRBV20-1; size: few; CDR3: CSASYGMAAGGGPDTQYF; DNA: TGCAGTGCTAGTTACGGGATGGCGGCGGGAGGGGGCCCAGATACGCAGTATTTT
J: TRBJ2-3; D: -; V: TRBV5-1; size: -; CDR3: CASSAGQRLDTQYF; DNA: TGCGCCAGCAGCGCGGGACAGAGACTCGATACGCAGTATTTT
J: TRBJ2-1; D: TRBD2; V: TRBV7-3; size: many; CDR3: CASSVASGRDNEQFF; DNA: TGTGCCAGCAGCGTCGCTAGCGGGAGGGATAATGAGCAGTTCTTC
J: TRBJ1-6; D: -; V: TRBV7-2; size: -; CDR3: CASSFVSYNSPLHF; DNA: TGTGCCAGCAGCTTCGTCTCCTATAATTCACCCCTCCACTTT
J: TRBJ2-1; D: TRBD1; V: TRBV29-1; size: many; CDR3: CSASGTGVYNEQFF; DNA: TGCAGCGCTTCCGGGACAGGGGTGTACAATGAGCAGTTCTTC
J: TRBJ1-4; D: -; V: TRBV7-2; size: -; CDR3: CASSLMAATNEKLFF; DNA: TGTGCCAGCAGCTTAATGGCCGCAACTAATGAAAAACTGTTTTTT
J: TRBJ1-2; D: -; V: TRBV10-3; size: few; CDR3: CAITAMGSSGYTF; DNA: TGTGCCATCACCGCGATGGGCAGTAGTGGCTACACCTTC
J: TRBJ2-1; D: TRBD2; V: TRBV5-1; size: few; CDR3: CASSLGTSVNEQFF; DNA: TGCGCCAGCAGCTTGGGGACTAGCGTCAATGAGCAGTTCTTC